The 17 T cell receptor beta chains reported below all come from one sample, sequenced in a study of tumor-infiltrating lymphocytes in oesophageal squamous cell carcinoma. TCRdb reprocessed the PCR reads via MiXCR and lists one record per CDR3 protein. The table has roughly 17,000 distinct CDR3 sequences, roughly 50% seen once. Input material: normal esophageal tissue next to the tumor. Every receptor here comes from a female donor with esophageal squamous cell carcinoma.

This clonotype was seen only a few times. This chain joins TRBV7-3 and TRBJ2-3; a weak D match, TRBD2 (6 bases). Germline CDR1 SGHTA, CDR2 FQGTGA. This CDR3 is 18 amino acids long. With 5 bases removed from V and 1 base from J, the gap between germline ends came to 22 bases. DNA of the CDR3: TGTGCCAGCAGCCTATTGGGGGTTCAGCGGGCCCGCACAGATACGCAGTATTTT. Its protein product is CASSLLGVQRARTDTQYF. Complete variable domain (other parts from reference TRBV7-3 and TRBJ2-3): GAGVSQTPSNKVTEKGKYVELRCDPISGHTALYWYRQSLGQGPEFLIYFQGTGAADDSGLPNDRFFAVRPEGSVSTLKIQRTERGDSAVYLCASSLLGVQRARTDTQYFGPGTRLTVL.

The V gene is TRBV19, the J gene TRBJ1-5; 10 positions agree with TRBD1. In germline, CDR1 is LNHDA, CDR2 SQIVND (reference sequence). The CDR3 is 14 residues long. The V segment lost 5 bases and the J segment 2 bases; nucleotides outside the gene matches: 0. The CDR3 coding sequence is TGTGCCAGTAGTGGGACAGGGGGCAATCAGCCCCAGCATTTT. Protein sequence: CASSGTGGNQPQHF.

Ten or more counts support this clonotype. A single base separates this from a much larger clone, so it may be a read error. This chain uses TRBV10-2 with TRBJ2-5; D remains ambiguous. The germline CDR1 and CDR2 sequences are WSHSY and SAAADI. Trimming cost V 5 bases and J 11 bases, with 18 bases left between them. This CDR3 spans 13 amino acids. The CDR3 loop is CASSRVSHNEQYF. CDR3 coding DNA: TGCGCCAGCAGTCGGGTCAGCCACAATGAGCAGTACTTC.

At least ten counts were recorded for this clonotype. The chain's CDR3 is CASSPWEDSYNEQFF. CDR3 in DNA: TGTGCCAGCAGCCCTTGGGAGGACTCCTACAATGAGCAGTTCTTC. The chain is built from TRBV7-9 and TRBJ2-1; D may be TRBD2 (6 bases). The CDR3 spans 15 residues. The germline gives CDR1 SEHNR, CDR2 FQNEAQ (reference sequence). Trimming cost V 5 bases and J 0 bases, with 11 bases left between them.

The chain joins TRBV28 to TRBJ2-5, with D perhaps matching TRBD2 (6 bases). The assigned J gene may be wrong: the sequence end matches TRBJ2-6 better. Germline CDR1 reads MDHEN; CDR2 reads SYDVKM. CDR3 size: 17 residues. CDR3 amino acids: CASSLGGSASGANVLTF. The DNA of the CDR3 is TGTGCCAGCAGTTTAGGAGGGTCCGCCTCTGGGGCCAACGTCCTGACTTTC.

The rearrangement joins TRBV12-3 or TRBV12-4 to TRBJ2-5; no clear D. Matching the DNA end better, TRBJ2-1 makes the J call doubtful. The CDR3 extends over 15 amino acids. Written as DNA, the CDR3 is TGTGCCAGCAGTTTACGGGTTGGCGTCTACAATGAGCAGTTCTTC. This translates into CASSLRVGVYNEQFF.

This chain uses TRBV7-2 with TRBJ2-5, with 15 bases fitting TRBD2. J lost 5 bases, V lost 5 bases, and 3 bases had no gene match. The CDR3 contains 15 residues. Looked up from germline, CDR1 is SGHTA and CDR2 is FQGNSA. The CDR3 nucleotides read TGTGCCAGCAGCAAAGGGACTAGCGGGAGGGAGACCCAGTACTTC. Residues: CASSKGTSGRETQYF.

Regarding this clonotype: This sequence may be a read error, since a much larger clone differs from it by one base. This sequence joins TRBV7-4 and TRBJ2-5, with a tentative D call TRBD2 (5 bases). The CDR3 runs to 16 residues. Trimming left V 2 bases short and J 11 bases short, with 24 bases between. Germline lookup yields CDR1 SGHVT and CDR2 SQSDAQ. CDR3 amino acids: CASSLIGVSSYNEQYF. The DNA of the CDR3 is TGTGCCAGCAGCTTAATCGGGGTGAGCTCCTACAATGAGCAGTACTTC.

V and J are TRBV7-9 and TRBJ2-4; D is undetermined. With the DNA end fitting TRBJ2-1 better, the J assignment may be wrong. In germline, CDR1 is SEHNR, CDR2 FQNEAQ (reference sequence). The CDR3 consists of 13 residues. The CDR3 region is CASSLTEAKTQFF. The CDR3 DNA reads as TGTGCCAGCAGCTTAACAGAAGCGAAGACCCAGTTCTTC.

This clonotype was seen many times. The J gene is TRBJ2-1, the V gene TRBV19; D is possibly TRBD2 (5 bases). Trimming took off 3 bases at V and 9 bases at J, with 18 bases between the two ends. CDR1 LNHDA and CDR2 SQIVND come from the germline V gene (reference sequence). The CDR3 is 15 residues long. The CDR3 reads CASSIQLARSSEQFF. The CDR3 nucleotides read TGTGCCAGTAGTATCCAGCTAGCCCGGTCGAGTGAGCAGTTCTTC.

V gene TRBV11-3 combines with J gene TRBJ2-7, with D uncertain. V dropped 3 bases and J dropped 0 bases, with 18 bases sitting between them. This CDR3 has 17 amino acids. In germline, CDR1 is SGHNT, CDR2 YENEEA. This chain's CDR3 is CASSFNTVYTSSYEQYF. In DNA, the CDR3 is TGTGCCAGCAGCTTCAATACCGTGTACACAAGCTCCTACGAGCAGTACTTC.

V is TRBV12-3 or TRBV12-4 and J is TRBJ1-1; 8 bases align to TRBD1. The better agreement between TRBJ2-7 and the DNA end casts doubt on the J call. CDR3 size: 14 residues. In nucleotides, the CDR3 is TGTGCCAGCAGTTTAAGGACAGGGAGACGCGAGCAGTACTTC. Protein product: CASSLRTGRREQYF.

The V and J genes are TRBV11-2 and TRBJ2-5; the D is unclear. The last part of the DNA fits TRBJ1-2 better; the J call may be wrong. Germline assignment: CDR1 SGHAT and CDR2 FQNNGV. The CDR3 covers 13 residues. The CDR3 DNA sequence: TGTGCCAGCAGCGCCGGCCCCGGTCGCGGCTACACCTTC. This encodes CASSAGPGRGYTF.

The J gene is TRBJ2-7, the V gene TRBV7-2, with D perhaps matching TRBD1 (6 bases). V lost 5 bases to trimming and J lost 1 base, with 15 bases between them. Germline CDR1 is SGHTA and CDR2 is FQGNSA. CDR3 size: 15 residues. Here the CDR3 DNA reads TGTGCCAGCAGCACCAATACAGGGCTTTCCTACGAGCAGTACTTC. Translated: CASSTNTGLSYEQYF. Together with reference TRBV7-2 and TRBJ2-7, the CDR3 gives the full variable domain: GAGVSQSPSNKVTEKGKDVELRCDPISGHTALYWYRQSLGQGLEFLIYFQGNSAPDKSGLPSDRFSAERTGGSVSTLTIQRTQQEDSAVYLCASSTNTGLSYEQYFGPGTRLTVT.

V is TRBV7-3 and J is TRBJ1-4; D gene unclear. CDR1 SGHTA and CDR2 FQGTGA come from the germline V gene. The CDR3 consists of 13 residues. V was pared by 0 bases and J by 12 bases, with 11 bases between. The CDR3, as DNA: TGTGCCAGCAGCTTAACACAGAGTACGGAACTGTTTTTT. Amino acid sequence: CASSLTQSTELFF.

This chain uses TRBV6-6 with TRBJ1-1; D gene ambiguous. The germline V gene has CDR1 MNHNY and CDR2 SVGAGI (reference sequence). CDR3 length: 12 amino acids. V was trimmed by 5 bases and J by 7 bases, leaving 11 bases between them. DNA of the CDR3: TGTGCCAGCAGTGTCGGGCTGGTTGAAGCTTTCTTT. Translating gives CASSVGLVEAFF.

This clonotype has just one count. CDR3 sequence: CASSLGQGSGYTF. In DNA form, the CDR3 reads TGTGCCAGCAGCTTGGGACAGGGGAGTGGCTACACCTTC. The gene calls are TRBV7-9 and TRBJ1-2, with 10 bases lining up with TRBD1. This CDR3 has 13 residues. Germline V gives CDR1 SEHNR, CDR2 FQNEAQ (reference sequence). V shed 3 bases, J shed 7 bases, and the junction held 2 bases outside the gene matches.